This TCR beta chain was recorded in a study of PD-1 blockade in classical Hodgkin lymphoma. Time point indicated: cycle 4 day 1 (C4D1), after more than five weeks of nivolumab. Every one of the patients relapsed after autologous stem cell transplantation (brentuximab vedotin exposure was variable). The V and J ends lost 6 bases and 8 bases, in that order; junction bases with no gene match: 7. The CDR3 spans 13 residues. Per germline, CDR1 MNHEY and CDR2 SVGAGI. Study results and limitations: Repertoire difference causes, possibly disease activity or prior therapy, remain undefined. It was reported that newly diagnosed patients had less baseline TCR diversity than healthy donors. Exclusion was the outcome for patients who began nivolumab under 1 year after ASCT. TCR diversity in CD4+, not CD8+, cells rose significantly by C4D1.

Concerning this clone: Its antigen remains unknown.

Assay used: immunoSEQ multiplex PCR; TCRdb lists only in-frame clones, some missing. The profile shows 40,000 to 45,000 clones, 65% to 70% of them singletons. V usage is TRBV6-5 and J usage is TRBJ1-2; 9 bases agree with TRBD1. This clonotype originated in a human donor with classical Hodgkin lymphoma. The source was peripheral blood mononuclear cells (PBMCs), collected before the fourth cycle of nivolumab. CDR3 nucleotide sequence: TGTGCCAGCAGCCTTGGGACAGGGAAAGGCTACACCTTC. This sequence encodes CASSLGTGKGYTF.